This T cell receptor (beta chain) is from a study of T cells in Graves' hyperthyroidism and ophthalmopathy. With respect to this clonotype: What it binds is unknown.

Study conclusions and caveats: Researchers report that a 13 V-J model separated ophthalmopathy from stable hyperthyroidism. In blood, most of the thyroid clonotypes expanded above 0.001 were also present.

The V end lost 0 bases, the J end lost 0 bases, and 13 bases lay between the germline ends. The germline V gene encodes CDR1 DFQATT and CDR2 SNEGSKA (reference sequence). This CDR3 has 16 amino acids. Stable Graves' hyperthyroidism meant no ophthalmopathy progression within 18 months. Roughly 10 ml of fresh peripheral blood supplied the PBMCs. Amplification targeted TCR beta CDR3 regions from RNA transcripts. First-round RT-PCR targeting the TCR CDR3 was performed with the HTBI primer set. TCRdb re-derived calls from the multiplex PCR reads in MiXCR, one entry per CDR3 protein. Among about 720,000 distinct CDR3 sequences listed, roughly 15% were seen once.

The V and J genes are TRBV20-1 and TRBJ2-3; TRBD2 might be the D (6 bases). The source is a man aged 18 to 35 with Graves' hyperthyroidism. The sample consisted of blood. CDR3 protein: CSARDGGVKSTDTQYF. The DNA of the CDR3 is TGCAGTGCTAGAGATGGCGGGGTTAAGAGCACAGATACGCAGTATTTT.